A selection of T cell receptor beta chains follows, all from one sample in a study of blood T cell repertoires in COVID-19. TCRdb keeps only in-frame clones here, not all; method: immunoSEQ multiplex PCR. There are hundreds of thousands of clones in the sample; roughly 87% occur only once, and roughly 2% lies in the top ten. The sequenced material came from PBMCs or T cells enriched from blood (not recorded which). The receptor source for this set is a woman in her forties with acute COVID-19. Both conserved end residues are part of each CDR3. The order of the fields is J gene, V gene, D gene, clone size, CDR3 DNA, CDR3 protein. A D gene is named only where the DNA matches it firmly. Expanded clones get a size class; other rows say once, few or many, or leave the size out.

J: TRBJ1-2
V: TRBV12-3/TRBV12-4
D: .
size: .
DNA: TGTGCCAGCAGTTTAGCCGGGGATTATGGCTACACCTTC
CDR3: CASSLAGDYGYTF

J: TRBJ1-1
V: TRBV2
D: .
size: .
DNA: TGTGCCAGCCAAATAGGACACATTAACACTGAAGCTTTCTTT
CDR3: CASQIGHINTEAFF

J: TRBJ2-7
V: TRBV7-8
D: .
size: .
DNA: TGTGCCAGCAGCCGTTACTCCTACGAGCAGTACTTC
CDR3: CASSRYSYEQYF

J: TRBJ1-1
V: TRBV19
D: .
size: .
DNA: TGTGCCAGTAGTACTACAGGATTTGACACTGAAGCTTTCTTT
CDR3: CASSTTGFDTEAFF

J: TRBJ2-7
V: TRBV21-1
D: .
size: .
DNA: TGTGCCAGCAGCACCTGGTACTGCGAGCAGTACTTC
CDR3: CASSTWYCEQYF

J: TRBJ2-1
V: TRBV7-2
D: .
size: medium-sized
DNA: TGTGCCAGCAGGTTGCGGGGCTACAATGAGCAGTTCTTC
CDR3: CASRLRGYNEQFF

J: TRBJ2-5
V: TRBV20-1
D: .
size: once
DNA: TGCAGTGGGGCTATCCAAGAGACCCAGTACTTC
CDR3: CSGAIQETQYF

J: TRBJ1-1
V: TRBV10-2
D: .
size: many
DNA: TGCGCCAGCAGTGGGCCCGGGGGGAACACTGAAGCTTTCTTT
CDR3: CASSGPGGNTEAFF

J: TRBJ1-1
V: TRBV30
D: .
size: .
DNA: TGTGCCTGGAGTTCGACCCGATGGACGGGAAAAGAAGCTTTCTTT
CDR3: CAWSSTRWTGKEAFF

J: TRBJ2-5
V: TRBV2
D: TRBD1
size: .
DNA: TGTGCCAGCAGTGGGGACAGACAAGAGACCCAGTACTTC
CDR3: CASSGDRQETQYF

J: TRBJ2-7
V: TRBV27
D: TRBD1
size: .
DNA: TGTGCCATTTCCGGCAGGACAGGGCCCCACGAGCAGTACTTC
CDR3: CAISGRTGPHEQYF

J: TRBJ1-2
V: TRBV24-1
D: .
size: .
DNA: TGTGCCACCAGTGATAATCTAGGTGGCTACACCTTC
CDR3: CATSDNLGGYTF

J: TRBJ1-1
V: TRBV29-1
D: TRBD1
size: .
DNA: TGCAGCGTGCGAAGGGGGCTTGGGGTCACTGAAGCTTTCTTT
CDR3: CSVRRGLGVTEAFF

J: TRBJ1-6
V: TRBV5-5
D: TRBD1
size: .
DNA: TGTGCCAGCAGCTTGCCCAGACAGGGTGGGGGGAATTCACCCCTCCACTTT
CDR3: CASSLPRQGGGNSPLHF

J: TRBJ1-5
V: TRBV6-1
D: TRBD1
size: .
DNA: TGTGCCAGCAGTGACCCGGACAGGGGCTTCGCACAGCCCCAGCATTTT
CDR3: CASSDPDRGFAQPQHF

J: TRBJ2-3
V: TRBV19
D: .
size: once
DNA: TGTGCCAGTAGTACGCCCGGGACTGACACAGATACGCAGTATTTT
CDR3: CASSTPGTDTDTQYF

J: TRBJ1-2
V: TRBV9
D: TRBD1
size: .
DNA: TGTGCCAGCAGCGCCGCCCGACAGGGAAGGGGCTACACCTTC
CDR3: CASSAARQGRGYTF

J: TRBJ2-2
V: TRBV5-1
D: TRBD2
size: .
DNA: TGCGCCAGCACCCTGGCCCTAGCGGGGGTTTACGGGGAGCTGTTTTTT
CDR3: CASTLALAGVYGELFF

J: TRBJ2-2
V: TRBV6-4
D: TRBD1
size: .
DNA: TGTGCCAGCAGTCCAACGGACAGGAAGAACACCGGGGAGCTGTTTTTT
CDR3: CASSPTDRKNTGELFF

J: TRBJ1-1
V: TRBV5-6
D: .
size: .
DNA: TGTGCCAGCAGCTTCGGAAGCCACAGGTCTGAAGCTTTCTTT
CDR3: CASSFGSHRSEAFF

J: TRBJ1-1
V: TRBV9
D: .
size: .
DNA: TGTGCCAGCAGCGTAGCTGGGGCAGGGAACACTGAAGCTTTCTTT
CDR3: CASSVAGAGNTEAFF

J: TRBJ1-3
V: TRBV3-1/TRBV3-2
D: .
size: .
DNA: TGTGCCAGCAGCCATGCCGCAGGGGACTCTGGAAACACCATATATTTT
CDR3: CASSHAAGDSGNTIYF

J: TRBJ2-2
V: TRBV27
D: TRBD2
size: .
DNA: TGTGCCAGCATGGCGGGGGGGCCTTGGACCGGGGAGCTGTTTTTT
CDR3: CASMAGGPWTGELFF

J: TRBJ2-3
V: TRBV5-8
D: TRBD2
size: .
DNA: TGTGCCAGCAGCTTGTTACGGGGGGGGACAGATACGCAGTATTTT
CDR3: CASSLLRGGTDTQYF

J: TRBJ1-1
V: TRBV29-1
D: .
size: .
DNA: TGCAGCGGAAGCACCGTCTCCACTGAAGCTTTCTTT
CDR3: CSGSTVSTEAFF

J: TRBJ1-6
V: TRBV30
D: .
size: .
DNA: TGTGCCTGTTTGACACTTACCTATAATTCACCCCTCCACTTT
CDR3: CACLTLTYNSPLHF

J: TRBJ2-1
V: TRBV5-5
D: .
size: .
DNA: TGTGCCAGCAGCTTGGGACAGTTCGATGAGCAGTTCTTC
CDR3: CASSLGQFDEQFF

J: TRBJ1-2
V: TRBV21-1
D: .
size: .
DNA: TGTGCCACCCCGTCAGTCCCCTATGGCTACACCTTC
CDR3: CATPSVPYGYTF

J: TRBJ1-2
V: TRBV10-3
D: TRBD1
size: .
DNA: TGTGCCATCAGTGATCAAACAGGGGACCGGGCAGGCTACACCTTC
CDR3: CAISDQTGDRAGYTF

J: TRBJ2-2
V: TRBV7-6
D: TRBD1
size: .
DNA: TGTGCCAGCAGCTTAGCTCCCAGGACAGGGCTAACCGGGGAGCTGTTTTTT
CDR3: CASSLAPRTGLTGELFF

J: TRBJ1-1
V: TRBV5-1
D: .
size: .
DNA: TGCGCCAGCAGCTTTGGGAGTAACACTGAAGCTTTCTTT
CDR3: CASSFGSNTEAFF

J: TRBJ2-4
V: TRBV27
D: .
size: .
DNA: TGTGCCAGCGGATATTCCGGGAAAAACATTCAGTACTTC
CDR3: CASGYSGKNIQYF

J: TRBJ2-1
V: TRBV19
D: .
size: .
DNA: TGTGCCAGTAGTATAGGGGCAGGGGTTAGGAATGAGCAGTTCTTC
CDR3: CASSIGAGVRNEQFF

J: TRBJ1-2
V: TRBV2
D: .
size: .
DNA: TGTGCCAGCAGTGTCAGGGTCTATGGCTACACCTTC
CDR3: CASSVRVYGYTF

J: TRBJ1-2
V: TRBV3-1/TRBV3-2
D: .
size: .
DNA: TGTGCCAGCAGCCAAGGTTCCACAGGCTCTATTGGCTACACCTTC
CDR3: CASSQGSTGSIGYTF

J: TRBJ2-2
V: TRBV6-5
D: .
size: .
DNA: TGTGCCAGCAGTTTTGAGGGTCTAGCCGGGGAGCTGTTTTTT
CDR3: CASSFEGLAGELFF

J: TRBJ2-2
V: TRBV4-2
D: TRBD2
size: .
DNA: TGTGCCAGCAGCCTAGCGGGCCACACCGGGGAGCTGTTTTTT
CDR3: CASSLAGHTGELFF

J: TRBJ2-5
V: TRBV18
D: .
size: .
DNA: TGTGCCAGCTCAAACCCGACGGAGAATGAAGAGACCCAGTACTTC
CDR3: CASSNPTENEETQYF

J: TRBJ2-2
V: TRBV6-6
D: .
size: few
DNA: TGTGCCAGCAGTTACGAGGGTTCTAGCACCGGGGAGCTGTTTTTT
CDR3: CASSYEGSSTGELFF

J: TRBJ2-2
V: TRBV18
D: .
size: .
DNA: TGTGCCAGCTCACCGAACCCGGACACCGGGGAGCTGTTTTTT
CDR3: CASSPNPDTGELFF

J: TRBJ1-5
V: TRBV18
D: TRBD1
size: .
DNA: TGTGCCAGCTCACCACCGCCAGGGGGGAGCAATCAGCCCCAGCATTTT
CDR3: CASSPPPGGSNQPQHF

J: TRBJ2-1
V: TRBV4-2
D: .
size: .
DNA: TGTGCCAGCAGCCAAGACGGGACATCATACAATGAGCAGTTCTTC
CDR3: CASSQDGTSYNEQFF

J: TRBJ1-2
V: TRBV7-9
D: .
size: once
DNA: TGTGCCAGCAGCTTAGAAGGACATAGGGGCCTGAATGGCTACACCTTC
CDR3: CASSLEGHRGLNGYTF

J: TRBJ2-7
V: TRBV11-2
D: TRBD1
size: .
DNA: TGTGCCAGCAGCTCGACAGGGATCTACGAGCAGTACTTC
CDR3: CASSSTGIYEQYF

J: TRBJ1-2
V: TRBV19
D: .
size: .
DNA: TGTGCCAGTAAAACGACTCCAACTGTTAACTATGGCTACACCTTC
CDR3: CASKTTPTVNYGYTF

J: TRBJ1-2
V: TRBV29-1
D: .
size: .
DNA: TGCAGCGTTGAACTCTTTGCGCGGGGACTGGATGGCTACACCTTC
CDR3: CSVELFARGLDGYTF

J: TRBJ2-1
V: TRBV19
D: .
size: .
DNA: TGTGCCAGTAGTCTACAGTCCGGCAATGAGCAGTTCTTC
CDR3: CASSLQSGNEQFF

J: TRBJ2-7
V: TRBV6-5
D: .
size: .
DNA: TGTGCCAGCAGTTCAACCTACGAGCAGTACTTC
CDR3: CASSSTYEQYF

J: TRBJ2-1
V: TRBV5-4
D: TRBD2
size: .
DNA: TGTGCCAGCAGCTCTGGACTAGCGGGGGGGCTGGAGCAGTTCTTC
CDR3: CASSSGLAGGLEQFF